Sequencing of this T cell receptor (beta chain) was carried out in a study of vaccination and CD4 T cells after COVID-19. Study context: Roughly 10 convalescent patients had mild and one had severe PCR-confirmed SARS-CoV-2 disease.

The treatment is: 10-day PBMC culture with coronavirus spike peptide pools or control peptides (ViraFEST assay). As for this clonotype: Its specificity is not known.

An Oncomine TCR Beta short-read assay was used to sequence the DNA from cultured CD4+ T cells. Cultures of CD4+ T cells served as the source for extracting genomic DNA. TCRdb ran MiXCR on the PCR reads and lists one entry per CDR3 protein. The sample comprises almost 20,000 distinct CDR3 sequences, under 65% of which are singletons, and 8.9% rests with the top ten. With V trimmed by 5 bases and J by 4 bases, 6 bases remained unmatched. Germline values: CDR1 SGHTA, CDR2 FQGNSA. The length of the CDR3 is 14 residues. The source of this sequence is a human donor who had recovered from COVID-19. The V call is TRBV7-2, the J call TRBJ2-5; 8 nucleotides align to TRBD2. The material sequenced was CD4+ T cells from blood, cultured in vitro, taken after SARS-CoV-2 vaccination. DNA of the CDR3: TGTGCCAGCAGCCCCTCGGGAGGGGGAGAGACCCAGTACTTC. As protein: CASSPSGGGETQYF. The full variable domain, in which reference TRBV7-2 and TRBJ2-5 provide the parts outside the CDR3, is GAGVSQSPSNKVTEKGKDVELRCDPISGHTALYWYRQSLGQGLEFLIYFQGNSAPDKSGLPSDRFSAERTGGSVSTLTIQRTQQEDSAVYLCASSPSGGGETQYFGPGTRLLVL.